The rows below give T cell receptor beta chains drawn from one sample of a study of blood T cell repertoires in COVID-19. The table came from immunoSEQ multiplex PCR; TCRdb's copy has only in-frame clones and leaves some out. The table has around 250,000 clones, around 88% seen once. The sequenced sample consisted of PBMCs or T cells enriched from blood (not recorded which). These receptors came from a woman between 40 and 50 years old with acute COVID-19. CDR3s include the opening cysteine and the closing phenylalanine or tryptophan. A D gene is named only where the DNA matches it firmly. Expanded clones get a size class; other rows say once, few or many, or leave the size out.

TRBJ2-1,.,.,TRBV5-1,TGCGCCAGCAGTCTCGGAGGTCGAAACCGGTTCTTC,CASSLGGRNRFF
TRBJ2-1,.,once,TRBV7-8,TGTGCCAGCAGCTTCCTAGGAGGACCGATCTACAATGAGCAGTTCTTC,CASSFLGGPIYNEQFF
TRBJ2-5,TRBD2,.,TRBV27,TGTGCCAGCAGTTTAACTAGCGGGATTGTGGAGACCCAGTACTTC,CASSLTSGIVETQYF
TRBJ1-1,TRBD1,.,TRBV7-2,TGTGCCAGCAGCCCGGACAGGGGCGATGAAGCTTTCTTT,CASSPDRGDEAFF
TRBJ1-2,TRBD1,.,TRBV9,TGTGCCAGCAGCGCCTCACAGGGGATTAACTATGGCTACACCTTC,CASSASQGINYGYTF
TRBJ1-5,.,.,TRBV7-9,TGTGCCACCGGAACCGACCGAGGGGGGCCCCAGCATTTT,CATGTDRGGPQHF
TRBJ2-7,.,once,TRBV10-1,TGCGCCAGCAGTGAGTCTAGCTACGAGCAGTACTTC,CASSESSYEQYF
TRBJ1-5,TRBD1,once,TRBV27,TGTGCCAGCAGGAACACAGGGGAGCAGCCCCAGCATTTT,CASRNTGEQPQHF
TRBJ1-2,.,.,TRBV6-5,TGTGCCAGCGAAGGGGTGCGTGGCTACACCTTC,CASEGVRGYTF
TRBJ1-5,TRBD1,.,TRBV7-2,TGTGCCAGCAGCCCCAGGGGACAGGGGCCAAGGCCCCAGCATTTT,CASSPRGQGPRPQHF
TRBJ1-1,.,.,TRBV7-9,TGTGCCAGCAGCCCTCCCACAGGGGAAGCTTTCTTT,CASSPPTGEAFF
TRBJ1-6,TRBD1,.,TRBV5-1,TGCGCCAGCAGCTTGTCCCAGGGGGCGAAATCACCCCTCCACTTT,CASSLSQGAKSPLHF
TRBJ1-4,.,.,TRBV9,TGTGCCAGCAGCGACGGGCAGGGGCAGGGGGAAAAACTGTTTTTT,CASSDGQGQGEKLFF
TRBJ2-1,TRBD2,.,TRBV24-1,TGTGCCACCAGTGATTCACTAGCGGGGTCCTACAATGAGCAGTTCTTC,CATSDSLAGSYNEQFF
TRBJ2-1,TRBD1,.,TRBV28,TGTGCCAGCATTCTGAGACAGGGTTTCTATGAGCAGTTCTTC,CASILRQGFYEQFF
TRBJ2-5,.,.,TRBV7-9,TGTGCCAGCAGCCCTGTTTACGGGAGAGAGACCCAGTACTTC,CASSPVYGRETQYF
TRBJ2-7,TRBD1,once,TRBV6-1,TGTGCCAGCAGTGATTATCGGTTGGGGACAGGGGATGAGCAGTACTTC,CASSDYRLGTGDEQYF
TRBJ2-3,.,.,TRBV3-1/TRBV3-2,TGTGCCAGCAGCCAAGGAGGGCCATCCACAGATACGCAGTATTTT,CASSQGGPSTDTQYF
TRBJ1-5,.,.,TRBV2,TGTGCCAGCAGTATAATCTTACAGCCCCAGCATTTT,CASSIILQPQHF
TRBJ2-3,TRBD2,.,TRBV7-3,TGTGCCAGCAGCTCGGGACTAGCTACCTCCACAGATACGCAGTATTTT,CASSSGLATSTDTQYF
TRBJ2-7,TRBD1,.,TRBV5-1,TGCGCCAGCAGCATTTCCGGGACAGGGGGGGTCGAGCAGTACTTC,CASSISGTGGVEQYF
TRBJ2-3,TRBD2,.,TRBV28,TGTGCCAGCAGTGACCCCGGCAGCGGGAGGGCAGATACGCAGTATTTT,CASSDPGSGRADTQYF